The rows below give T cell receptor beta chains drawn from one sample of a study of monozygotic twins with inflammatory bowel disease. After re-calling the 5' RACE reads, TCRdb lists one entry per CDR3 protein, DNA absent. The table for this sample gives about 420,000 distinct CDR3 sequences. Specimen: blood. These receptor sequences come from a human donor with ulcerative colitis or Crohn's disease, or a healthy co-twin of an affected twin (not recorded which). Both conserved end residues are part of each CDR3.

TRBJ2-3	TRBV12-5	CASGSDLPADTQYF
TRBJ2-3	TRBV23-1	CASSQKVPDGRSTDTQYF
TRBJ1-5	TRBV6-1	CASSPTGGDSSNQPQHF
TRBJ2-1	TRBV5-1	CASRQASGAPRDNEQFF
TRBJ2-1	TRBV19	CASGSGGRYNEQFF
TRBJ2-5	TRBV9	CASSVMGGSTETQYF
TRBJ1-6	TRBV6-1	CASSDLGQGGSPLHF
TRBJ1-6	TRBV6-1	CASSAGQGGSYNSPLHF
TRBJ1-1	TRBV19	CASSASWGKYTEAFF
TRBJ1-1	TRBV7-9	CASSLRRGRFTEAFF
TRBJ2-5	TRBV5-6	CASSVRQGWYEETQYF
TRBJ2-7	TRBV5-8	CAISLFRDSEQYF
TRBJ2-5	TRBV5-4	CASSEGVGAGTQYF
TRBJ2-7	TRBV27	CASSPRVGYEQYF
TRBJ2-1	TRBV7-2	CASSWGGDEQFF
TRBJ2-1	TRBV7-2	CASSLENRQYNEQFF
TRBJ2-3	TRBV10-3	CAISGNKLAGEWSPDTQYF
TRBJ1-1	TRBV25-1	CASLSDLNTEAFF
TRBJ2-4	TRBV27	CASSLWSGNNIQYF
TRBJ2-2	TRBV7-2	CASSETSNGELFF
TRBJ2-2	TRBV5-1	CASSTPAGTGNTGELFF
TRBJ2-1	TRBV28	CASSYGRTVPGEQFF
TRBJ1-2	TRBV7-9	CASSPLGRQNYGYTF
TRBJ2-6	TRBV12-3/TRBV12-4	CASSLILGLGSGANVLTF
TRBJ2-5	TRBV7-2	CASSSTLGGHETQYF
TRBJ1-2	TRBV19	CAISRTGRYGYTF
TRBJ1-5	TRBV12-3/TRBV12-4	CASTLGQGGGDNQPQHF
TRBJ2-5	TRBV7-2	CASSFEVLETQYF
TRBJ2-1	TRBV10-3	CAISERGQAYNEQFF
TRBJ1-6	TRBV27	CASSYLLGQGGSPLHF
TRBJ1-6	TRBV3-1	CASSSGSYNSPLHF
TRBJ1-1	TRBV5-1	CASSLSGAEAFF
TRBJ2-5	TRBV27	CASSFKWGLETQYF
TRBJ1-1	TRBV5-1	CASTSPQGNTEAFF
TRBJ1-2	TRBV7-9	CASSLEASELYGYTF
TRBJ1-1	TRBV5-1	CASSLFTDVATEAFF
TRBJ2-7	TRBV18	CASSPTQDGEQYF
TRBJ1-1	TRBV11-2	CASSAGYAAEAFF
TRBJ2-7	TRBV27	CASSPRGGAYEQYF
TRBJ2-1	TRBV5-1	CASSLNPRTAVYNEQFF
TRBJ2-7	TRBV6-5	CASSLRWGGEQYF
TRBJ2-1	TRBV2	CASNSGYNEQFF
TRBJ2-2	TRBV9	CASSVNGYGELFF
TRBJ1-2	TRBV20-1	CSARTGTNLYGYTF
TRBJ2-5	TRBV4-3	CASSQEHRTTGTQYF
TRBJ1-5	TRBV19	CASSMTGFPNQPQHF
TRBJ2-4	TRBV5-1	CASAIGTGGVKNIQYF
TRBJ2-3	TRBV4-1	CASSQESRADTQYF
TRBJ1-1	TRBV6-1	CASREGPGTEAFF
TRBJ2-1	TRBV7-9	CASSVGTAAWNEQFF
TRBJ2-3	TRBV5-6	CASSPYFTDTQYF
TRBJ1-6	TRBV5-5	CASSRIGSPLHF
TRBJ2-5	TRBV6-5	CASSSSPRQETQYF
TRBJ1-6	TRBV28	CASSSAYNSPLHF